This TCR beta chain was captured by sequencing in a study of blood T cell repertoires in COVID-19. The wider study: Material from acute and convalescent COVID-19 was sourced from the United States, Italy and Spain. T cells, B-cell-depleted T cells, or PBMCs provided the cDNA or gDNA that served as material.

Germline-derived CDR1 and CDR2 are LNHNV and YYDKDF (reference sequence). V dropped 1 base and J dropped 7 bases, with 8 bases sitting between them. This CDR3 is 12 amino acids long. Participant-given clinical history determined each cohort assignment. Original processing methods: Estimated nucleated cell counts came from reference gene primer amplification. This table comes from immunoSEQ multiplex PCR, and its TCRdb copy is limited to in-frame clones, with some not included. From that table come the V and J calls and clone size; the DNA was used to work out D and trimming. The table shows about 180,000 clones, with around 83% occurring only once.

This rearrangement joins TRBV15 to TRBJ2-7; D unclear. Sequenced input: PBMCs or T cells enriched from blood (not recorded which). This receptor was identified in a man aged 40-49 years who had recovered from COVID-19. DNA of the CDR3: TGTGCCACCAGCAGAGTTGCCCGGGAGCAGTACTTC. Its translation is CATSRVAREQYF.